This TCR beta chain was identified during a study of CD8 T cells in ankylosing spondylitis. General study findings and limits: Several of the motif variants were reported before in synovial fluid and blood from reactive arthritis. CD8+ cells made up the disease-linked clones, which were relatively rare in peripheral blood. A TCR beta motif of roughly eight highly homologous variants appeared characteristic of ankylosing spondylitis blood.

This clonotype was observed many times. Its specificity is unknown. Quantitative 5'-RACE with molecular barcodes produced the TCR beta libraries. TCRdb processed the 5' RACE reads anew with MiXCR; each CDR3 protein has one entry. The data contain 10,000 or so distinct CDR3 sequences, roughly 6.4% of them singletons. The germline V gene has CDR1 SGDLS and CDR2 YYNGEE. The V end was cut by 0 bases, the J end by 6 bases, with 12 bases between. CDR3 length: 15 amino acids. The source material was blood, either unsorted or a sorted T cell fraction (not recorded which). This TCR came from a female donor with ankylosing spondylitis or in good health (not recorded which). This chain uses TRBV9 with TRBJ2-2, with D maybe TRBD2 (5 bases). CDR3 loop: CASSVGGETAGELFF. The CDR3 region has the DNA TGTGCCAGCAGCGTAGGGGGAGAAACAGCCGGGGAGCTGTTTTTT. Combining the CDR3 with reference TRBV9 and TRBJ2-2 gives the whole variable domain DSGVTQTPKHLITATGQRVTLRCSPRSGDLSVYWYQQSLDQGLQFLIQYYNGEERAKGNILERFSAQQFPDLHSELNLSSLELGDSALYFCASSVGGETAGELFFGEGSRLTVL.